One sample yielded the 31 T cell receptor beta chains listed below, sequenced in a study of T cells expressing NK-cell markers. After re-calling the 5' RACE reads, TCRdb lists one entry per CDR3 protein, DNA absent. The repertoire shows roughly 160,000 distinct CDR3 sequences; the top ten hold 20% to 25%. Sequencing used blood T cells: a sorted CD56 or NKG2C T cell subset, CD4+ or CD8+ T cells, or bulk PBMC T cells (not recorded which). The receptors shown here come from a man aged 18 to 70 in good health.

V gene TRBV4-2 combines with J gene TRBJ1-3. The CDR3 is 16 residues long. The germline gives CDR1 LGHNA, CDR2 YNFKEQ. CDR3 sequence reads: CASSQGGGLIGNTIYF.

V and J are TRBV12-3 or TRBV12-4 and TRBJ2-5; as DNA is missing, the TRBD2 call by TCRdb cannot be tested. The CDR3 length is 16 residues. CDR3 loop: CASSSTSGGASETQYF.

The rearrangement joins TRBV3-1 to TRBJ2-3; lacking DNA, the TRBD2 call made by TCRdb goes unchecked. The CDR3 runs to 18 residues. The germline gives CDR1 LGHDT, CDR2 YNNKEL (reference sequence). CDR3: CASSHGLAGGHEADTQYF.

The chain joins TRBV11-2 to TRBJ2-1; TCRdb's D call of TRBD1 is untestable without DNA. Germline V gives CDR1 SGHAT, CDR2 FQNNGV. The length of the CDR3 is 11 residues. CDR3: CASSLGQGPFF.

The CDR3 here is CASSADRVGTNEKLFF. The chain joins TRBV9 to TRBJ1-4; TCRdb calls TRBD1, which cannot be checked without DNA. Germline V gene sequence: CDR1 SGDLS, CDR2 YYNGEE. The CDR3 loop spans 16 amino acids.

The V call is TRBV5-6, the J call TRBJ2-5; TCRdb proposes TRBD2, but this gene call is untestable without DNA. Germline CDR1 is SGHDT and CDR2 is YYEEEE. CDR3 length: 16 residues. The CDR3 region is CASSLSELARKETQYF.

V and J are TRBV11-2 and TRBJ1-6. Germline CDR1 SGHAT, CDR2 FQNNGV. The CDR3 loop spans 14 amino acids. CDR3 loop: CASSLLGDNSPLHF.

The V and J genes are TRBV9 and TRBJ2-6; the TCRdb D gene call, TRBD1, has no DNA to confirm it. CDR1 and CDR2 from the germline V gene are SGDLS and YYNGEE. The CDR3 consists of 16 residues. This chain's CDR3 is CASSPGTGTGANVLTF.

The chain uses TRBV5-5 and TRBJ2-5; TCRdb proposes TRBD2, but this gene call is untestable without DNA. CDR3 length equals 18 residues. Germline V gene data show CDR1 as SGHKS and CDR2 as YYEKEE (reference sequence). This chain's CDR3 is CASRKGTSGAGIQETQYF.

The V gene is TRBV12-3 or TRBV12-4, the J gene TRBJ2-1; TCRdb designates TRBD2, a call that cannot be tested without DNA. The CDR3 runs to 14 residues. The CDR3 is CASYPGTALNEQFF.

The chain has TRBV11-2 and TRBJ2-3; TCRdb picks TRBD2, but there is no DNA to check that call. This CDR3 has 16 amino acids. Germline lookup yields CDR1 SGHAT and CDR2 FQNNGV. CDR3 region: CASSSGLALSTDTQYF.

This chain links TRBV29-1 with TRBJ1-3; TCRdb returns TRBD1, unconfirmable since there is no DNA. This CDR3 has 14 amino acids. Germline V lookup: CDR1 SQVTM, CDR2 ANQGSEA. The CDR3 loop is CSVITGAFGNTIYF.

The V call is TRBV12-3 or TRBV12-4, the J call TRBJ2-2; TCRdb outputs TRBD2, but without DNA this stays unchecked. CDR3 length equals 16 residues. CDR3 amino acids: CASSPSPGLNTGELFF.

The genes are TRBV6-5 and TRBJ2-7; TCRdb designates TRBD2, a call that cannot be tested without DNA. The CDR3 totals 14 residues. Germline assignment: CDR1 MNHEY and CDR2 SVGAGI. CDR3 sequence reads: CASSSKGSSYEQYF.

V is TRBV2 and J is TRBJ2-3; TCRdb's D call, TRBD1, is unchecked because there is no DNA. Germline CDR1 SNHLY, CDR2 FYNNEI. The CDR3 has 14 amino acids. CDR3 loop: CATNPGGETDTQYF.

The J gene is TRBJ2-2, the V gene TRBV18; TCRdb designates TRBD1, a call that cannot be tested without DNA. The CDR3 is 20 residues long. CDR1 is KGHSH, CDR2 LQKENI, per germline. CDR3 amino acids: CASSPRPSVTGISNTGELFF.

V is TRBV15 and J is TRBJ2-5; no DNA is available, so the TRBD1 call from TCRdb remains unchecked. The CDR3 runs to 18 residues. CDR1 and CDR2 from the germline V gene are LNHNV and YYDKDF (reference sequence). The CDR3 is CATSREGGGPRRAETQYF.

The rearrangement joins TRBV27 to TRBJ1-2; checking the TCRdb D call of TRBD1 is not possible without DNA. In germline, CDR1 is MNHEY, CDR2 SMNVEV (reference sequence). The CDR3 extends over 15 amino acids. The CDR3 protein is CASSPGQSILYGYTF.

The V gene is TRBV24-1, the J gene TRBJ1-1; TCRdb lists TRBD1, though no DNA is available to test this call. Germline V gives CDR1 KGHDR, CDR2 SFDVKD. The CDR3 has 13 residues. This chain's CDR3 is CATSDGTNTEAFF.

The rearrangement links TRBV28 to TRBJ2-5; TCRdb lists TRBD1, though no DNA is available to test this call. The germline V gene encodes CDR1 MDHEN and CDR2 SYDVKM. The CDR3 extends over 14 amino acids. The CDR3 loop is CASRILRGGETQYF. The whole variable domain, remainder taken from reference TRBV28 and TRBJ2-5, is DVKVTQSSRYLVKRTGEKVFLECVQDMDHENMFWYRQDPGLGLRLIYFSYDVKMKEKGDIPEGYSVSREKKERFSLILESASTNQTSMYLCASRILRGGETQYFGPGTRLLVL.

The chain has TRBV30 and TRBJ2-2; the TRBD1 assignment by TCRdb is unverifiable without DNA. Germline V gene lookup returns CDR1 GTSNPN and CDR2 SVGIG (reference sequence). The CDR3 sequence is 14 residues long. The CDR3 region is CAWKGDRGTGELFF.

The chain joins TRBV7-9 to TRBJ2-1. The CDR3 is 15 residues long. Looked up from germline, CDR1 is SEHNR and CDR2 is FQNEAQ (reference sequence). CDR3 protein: CASSLSSPSYNEQFF.

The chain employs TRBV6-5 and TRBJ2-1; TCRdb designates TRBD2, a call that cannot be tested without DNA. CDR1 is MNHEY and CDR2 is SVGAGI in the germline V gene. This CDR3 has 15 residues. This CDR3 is CASRRLAGGPNEQFF.

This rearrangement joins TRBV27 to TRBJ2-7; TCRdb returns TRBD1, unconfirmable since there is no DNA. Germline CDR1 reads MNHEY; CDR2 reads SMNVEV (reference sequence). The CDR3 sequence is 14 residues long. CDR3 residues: CASSETGRVYEQYF.

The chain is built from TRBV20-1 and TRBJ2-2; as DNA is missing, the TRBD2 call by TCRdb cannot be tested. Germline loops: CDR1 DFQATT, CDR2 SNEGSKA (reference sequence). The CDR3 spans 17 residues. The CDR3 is CSARDLAGGGATGELFF.

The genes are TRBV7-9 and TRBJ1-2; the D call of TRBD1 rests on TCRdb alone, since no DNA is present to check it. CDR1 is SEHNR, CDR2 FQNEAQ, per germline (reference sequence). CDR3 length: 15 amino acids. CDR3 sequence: CASSSRIGRDGGYTF.

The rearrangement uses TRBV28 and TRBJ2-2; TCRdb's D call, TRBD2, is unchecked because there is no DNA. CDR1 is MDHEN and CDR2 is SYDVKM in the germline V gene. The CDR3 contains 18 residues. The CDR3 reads CASSLLGLAGSRTGELFF.

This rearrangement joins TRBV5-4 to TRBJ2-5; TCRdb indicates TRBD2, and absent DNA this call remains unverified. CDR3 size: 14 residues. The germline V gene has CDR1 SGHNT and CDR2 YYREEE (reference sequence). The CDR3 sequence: CASILAGGQETQYF.

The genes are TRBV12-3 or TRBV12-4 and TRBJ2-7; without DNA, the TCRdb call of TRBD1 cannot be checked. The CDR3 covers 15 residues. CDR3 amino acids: CASSNGQGVLSEQYF.

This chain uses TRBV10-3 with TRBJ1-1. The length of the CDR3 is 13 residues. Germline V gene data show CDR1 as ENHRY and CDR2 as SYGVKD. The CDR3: CASNQVENTEAFF.

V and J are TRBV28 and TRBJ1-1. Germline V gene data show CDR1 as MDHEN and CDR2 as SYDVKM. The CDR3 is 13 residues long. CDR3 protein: CASSFGWNTEAFF.